This entry is about one T cell receptor beta chain. What it recognizes is unknown. These data belong to a study of T-cell memory formation after mild COVID-19. Across the study: Clustering of TCRs was largely donor specific. Notes on the study in general: Prior to infection, memory already included some responding clones, suggesting cross-reactive memory joined. Contracting CD4+ clones were located mainly in CM and EM, and CD8+ clones in EMRA.

Constant-segment primers and 5'RACE yielded cDNA libraries for TCR alpha and TCR beta, each carrying sample barcodes and UMIs. TCRdb re-derived calls from the 5' RACE reads in MiXCR, one entry per CDR3 protein. This table holds some 300,000 distinct CDR3 sequences, less than 25% found once. Germline assignment: CDR1 SGHRS and CDR2 YFSETQ. V was trimmed by 0 bases and J by 6 bases, leaving 6 bases between them. The CDR3 consists of 13 residues. The TCR originated in a man younger than 35 who had mild COVID-19 (a few samples of this study predate the infection). Cell type and time point are not known. The rearrangement links TRBV5-1 to TRBJ1-4; perhaps TRBD1 as D (6 bases). Sequencing used PBMCs or a T cell subset sorted from them (not recorded which). DNA for the CDR3: TGCGCCAGCAGCTTGGACAGGGATGAAAAACTGTTTTTT. Residues: CASSLDRDEKLFF.